The clone carrying this T cell receptor (beta chain) was observed once. The sample originates from a study of blood T cell repertoires in COVID-19. Data came from immunoSEQ multiplex PCR; TCRdb stores just in-frame clones and leaves some out. The table lists over 200,000 clones, roughly four fifths of them singletons. CDR3 length: 12 amino acids. Trimming stripped 0 bases from V and 7 bases from J, with 6 bases between. Per germline, CDR1 SGHTS and CDR2 YDEGEE. The source is a woman aged 45-59 years with active or convalescent COVID-19. The rearrangement links TRBV5-8 to TRBJ2-3; unclear D gene. The sequencing sample was made of peripheral blood. CDR3 sequence (DNA): TGTGCCAGCAGCTTGGTCGAGTATACGCAGTATTTT. It encodes CASSLVEYTQYF.